These 18 T cell receptor beta chains were all obtained from the same sample, sequenced in a study of cytomegalovirus exposure and HLA in healthy donors. Clones were read by immunoSEQ multiplex PCR, and TCRdb kept only the in-frame ones, dropping some. The data contain fewer than 200,000 clones, around nine tenths of them singletons. Sequencing was done on a sample of PBMCs. The receptor source for this set is a woman younger than 35 in good health and CMV-seropositive.

V usage is TRBV9 and J usage is TRBJ2-7; D is unclear. The CDR3 runs 14 residues. The V end was cut by 0 bases, the J end by 0 bases, with 7 bases between. The V gene's germline CDR1 is SGDLS and CDR2 YYNGEE. The CDR3 region has the DNA TGTGCCAGCAGCGTAGATACAGCCTCCTACGAGCAGTACTTC. It codes for CASSVDTASYEQYF.

The CDR3: CASSFLAGAHYEQYF. Here the CDR3 DNA reads TGCGCCAGCAGTTTTTTAGCGGGAGCCCACTACGAGCAGTACTTC. The chain combines TRBV5-1 with TRBJ2-7, with TRBD2 identical over 9 bases. V dropped 5 bases and J dropped 3; count of bases not matched to a gene: 9. Germline V CDR1 and CDR2: SGHRS, YFSETQ. The CDR3 length is 15 residues. Full variable domain (missing parts from reference TRBV5-1 and TRBJ2-7): KAGVTQTPRYLIKTRGQQVTLSCSPISGHRSVSWYQQTPGQGLQFLFEYFSETQRNKGNFPGRFSGRQFSNSRSEMNVSTLELGDSALYLCASSFLAGAHYEQYFGPGTRLTVT.

The rearrangement links TRBV19 to TRBJ2-7, with 13 bases aligning to TRBD2. Germline V gene data show CDR1 as LNHDA and CDR2 as SQIVND (reference sequence). V shed 6 bases, J shed 6 bases, and the junction held 5 bases outside the gene matches. The length of the CDR3 is 14 residues. The CDR3 bases are TGTGCCAGTAGCGTGACTAGCGGGAGGAGCGAGCAGTACTTC. Translated: CASSVTSGRSEQYF.

The chain carries TRBV11-2 and TRBJ1-2, with D hard to call. Germline V gives CDR1 SGHAT, CDR2 FQNNGV. V lost 0 bases and J 2 bases, leaving 10 bases between the germline ends. This CDR3 region has 15 residues. CDR3 DNA sequence: TGTGCCAGCAGCTTAGATCTCTCGACAAACTATGGCTACACCTTC. It specifies CASSLDLSTNYGYTF.

The V and J genes are TRBV7-6 and TRBJ2-7, with unresolved D. The germline V gene has CDR1 SGHVS and CDR2 FNYEAQ. The length of the CDR3 is 12 residues. V lost 1 base, J lost 3 bases, and 4 bases lay in between. The CDR3 reads CASSLDYYEQYF. CDR3 coding DNA: TGTGCCAGCAGCTTAGACTACTACGAGCAGTACTTC.

This clone was seen a single time. The chain combines TRBV6-5 with TRBJ2-1, with 7 bases matching TRBD1. Germline CDR1 MNHEY, CDR2 SVGAGI. V trimming: 4 bases; J trimming: 3 bases; junction bases outside the gene matches: 3. The CDR3 covers 14 residues. In DNA form, the CDR3 reads TGTGCCAGCAGTTCGACAGGGAACTACAATGAGCAGTTCTTC. Residues: CASSSTGNYNEQFF.

This clone has just a few counts. The rearrangement links TRBV18 to TRBJ1-1; 7 bases align to TRBD1. The CDR3 is 16 amino acids. From germline, CDR1 is KGHSH and CDR2 LQKENI. The V segment lost 3 bases and the J segment 2 bases; nucleotides outside the gene matches: 9. Here the CDR3 DNA reads TGTGCCAGCTCACCCGGGACAGCCGCTAAAAACACTGAAGCTTTCTTT. As protein: CASSPGTAAKNTEAFF.

The genes are TRBV27 and TRBJ2-1; 10 nucleotides align to TRBD2. V shed 7 bases, J shed 4 bases, and the junction held 7 bases outside the gene matches. The CDR3 contains 15 residues. CDR1 MNHEY and CDR2 SMNVEV come from the germline V gene (reference sequence). The CDR3 sequence: CASTPGTSAYNEQFF. CDR3 nucleotide sequence: TGTGCCAGCACTCCCGGGACTAGCGCTTACAATGAGCAGTTCTTC.

The V call is TRBV2, the J call TRBJ1-4; a possible D gene is TRBD1 (5 bases). Trimming stripped 7 bases from V and 8 bases from J, with 14 bases between. Germline assignment: CDR1 SNHLY and CDR2 FYNNEI. The CDR3 runs to 13 residues. The CDR3 bases are TGTGCCAGCATGAGGGTGGAGGGGGAAAAACTGTTTTTT. Translating it yields CASMRVEGEKLFF.

The chain uses TRBV10-2 and TRBJ2-7, with 7 nucleotides matching TRBD1. This CDR3 region has 13 residues. Germline assignment: CDR1 WSHSY and CDR2 SAAADI. V shed 6 bases, J shed 3 bases, and the junction held 5 bases outside the gene matches. The CDR3 spells CASSRDSFYEQYF. The CDR3 DNA sequence: TGCGCCAGCAGCCGGGACAGTTTCTACGAGCAGTACTTC.

V is TRBV4-2 and J is TRBJ2-3; 13 bases line up with TRBD2. Germline CDR1 is LGHNA and CDR2 is YNFKEQ. CDR3 length: 17 amino acids. Losses at the gene ends were 2 bases for V and 5 bases for J; bases not matched to a gene: 7. The CDR3 region is CASSQTSGRAREDTQYF. In nucleotides, the CDR3 is TGTGCCAGCAGCCAAACTAGCGGGAGGGCCAGGGAAGATACGCAGTATTTT.

V usage is TRBV28 and J usage is TRBJ2-1; D not certain. CDR1 MDHEN and CDR2 SYDVKM come from the germline V gene. This CDR3 has 15 amino acids. The V gene lost 5 bases and the J gene lost 0 bases, with 11 bases spanning the gap. Written as DNA, the CDR3 is TGTGCCAGCAGTCCAATCTTGAGCTCCTACAATGAGCAGTTCTTC. Translated, it gives CASSPILSSYNEQFF.

The V and J genes are TRBV11-3 and TRBJ1-1, with 7 positions matching TRBD1. The CDR3 spans 16 residues. Germline CDR1 and CDR2: SGHNT and YENEEA. V was clipped by 5 bases and J by 0 bases; unmatched bases: 9. The DNA for the CDR3 is TGTGCCAGCAGCCCTCGCACCGGGACAGTGAACACTGAAGCTTTCTTT. The encoded protein is CASSPRTGTVNTEAFF.

Comments on this clone: A junction end diverges from the germline sequence, so it may reflect a read error. The chain combines TRBV5-6 with TRBJ1-5; no definite D call. The CDR3 loop spans 13 amino acids. Germline-derived CDR1 and CDR2 are SGHDT and YYEEEE. The CDR3 is CASSLDSNQPQHF. The CDR3 region has the DNA TGTGCCAGCAGCTTGGACAGCAACCAGCCCCAGCATTTT.

The J gene is TRBJ2-1, the V gene TRBV5-1; TRBD2 agrees at 12 bases. The CDR3 sequence is 16 residues long. The germline V gene encodes CDR1 SGHRS and CDR2 YFSETQ. V lost 7 bases and J lost 3; bases outside the gene matches: 8. The CDR3 nucleotides are TGCGCCAGCTCTCGGACTAGCGGGGAGGTCTACAATGAGCAGTTCTTC. Protein product: CASSRTSGEVYNEQFF.

The chain combines TRBV5-5 with TRBJ1-2, with D possibly being TRBD1 (6 bases). This CDR3 is built from 14 residues. V was clipped by 6 bases and J by 5 bases, with 17 bases between them. Germline V CDR1 and CDR2: SGHKS, YYEKEE (reference sequence). The CDR3 DNA reads TGTGCCAGCACCCCCCTGTGGGGGCGGTATGGCTACACCTTC. Translated: CASTPLWGRYGYTF.

The rearrangement uses TRBV6-4 and TRBJ1-1; D is unresolved. CDR1 is MRHNA, CDR2 SNTAGT, per germline. The germline V and J ends were trimmed by 5 bases and 0 bases, with 7 bases remaining between them. The CDR3 has 13 residues. As DNA, the CDR3 is TGTGCCAGCAGTAATCAGATGAACACTGAAGCTTTCTTT. This gives the protein CASSNQMNTEAFF.

This chain uses TRBV10-2 with TRBJ2-7; no clear D gene. Trimming left V 7 bases short and J 2 bases short, with 21 bases between. The CDR3 is made up of 16 amino acids. From germline, CDR1 is WSHSY and CDR2 SAAADI. The DNA of the CDR3 is TGCGCCAGCACTCGCCAGTCTCTCGCCCCAACCTACGAGCAGTACTTC. The encoded protein is CASTRQSLAPTYEQYF.